The entry below gives a single TCR beta chain sequence along with its context. No antigen is known for it. This record belongs to a study of cytomegalovirus exposure and HLA in healthy donors. Study-wide background: A later analysis reported the same platform for the 100 to 150 validation repertoires and the roughly 700 first-cohort repertoires. General study points: Three CMV-associated chains proved CMV antigen-specific in vitro.

Clones were read by immunoSEQ multiplex PCR, and TCRdb kept only the in-frame ones, dropping some. Of about 160,000 clones listed, 88% are singletons. The germline V gene encodes CDR1 SNHLY and CDR2 FYNNEI. This CDR3 spans 12 amino acids. The junction had 3 bases not matched to a gene; V was cut back by 6 bases and J by 6 bases. Sequenced: PBMCs. This receptor was taken from a man aged 18 to 29 in good health and CMV-seronegative. This chain links TRBV2 with TRBJ1-1, with TRBD1 matching 8 bases. CDR3: CASRETGAEAFF. The CDR3 nucleotides are TGTGCCAGCAGGGAGACAGGGGCTGAAGCTTTCTTT.